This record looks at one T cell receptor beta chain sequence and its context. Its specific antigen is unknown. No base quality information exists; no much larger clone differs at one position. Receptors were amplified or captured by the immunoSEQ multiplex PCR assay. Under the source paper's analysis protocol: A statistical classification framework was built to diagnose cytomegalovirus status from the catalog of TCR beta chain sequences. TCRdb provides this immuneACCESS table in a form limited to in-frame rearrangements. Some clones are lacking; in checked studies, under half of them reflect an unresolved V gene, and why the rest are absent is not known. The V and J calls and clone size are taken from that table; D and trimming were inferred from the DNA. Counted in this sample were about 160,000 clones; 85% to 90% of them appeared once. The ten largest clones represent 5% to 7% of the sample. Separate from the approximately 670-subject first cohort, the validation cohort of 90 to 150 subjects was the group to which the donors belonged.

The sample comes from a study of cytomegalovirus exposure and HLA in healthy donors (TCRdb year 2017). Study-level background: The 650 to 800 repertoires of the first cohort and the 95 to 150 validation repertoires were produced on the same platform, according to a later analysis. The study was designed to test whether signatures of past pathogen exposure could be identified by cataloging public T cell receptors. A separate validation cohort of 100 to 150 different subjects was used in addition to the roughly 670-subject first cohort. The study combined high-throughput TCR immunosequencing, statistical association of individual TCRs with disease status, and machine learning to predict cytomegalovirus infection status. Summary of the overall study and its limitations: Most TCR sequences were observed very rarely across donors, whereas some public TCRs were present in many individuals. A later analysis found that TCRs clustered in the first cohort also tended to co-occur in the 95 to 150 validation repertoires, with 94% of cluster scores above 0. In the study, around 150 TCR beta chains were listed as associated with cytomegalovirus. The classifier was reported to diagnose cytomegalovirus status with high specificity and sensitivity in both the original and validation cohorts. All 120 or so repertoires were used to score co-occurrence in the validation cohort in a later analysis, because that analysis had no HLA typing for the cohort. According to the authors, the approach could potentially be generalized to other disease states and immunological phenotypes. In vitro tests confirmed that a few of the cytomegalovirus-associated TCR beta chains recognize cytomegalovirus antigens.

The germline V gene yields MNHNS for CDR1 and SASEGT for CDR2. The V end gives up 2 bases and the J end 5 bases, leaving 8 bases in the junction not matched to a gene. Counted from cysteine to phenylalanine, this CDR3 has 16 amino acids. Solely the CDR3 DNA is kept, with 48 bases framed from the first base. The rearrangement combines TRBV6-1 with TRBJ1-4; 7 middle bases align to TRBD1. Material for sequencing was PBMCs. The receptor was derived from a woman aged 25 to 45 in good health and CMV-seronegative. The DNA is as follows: TGTGCCAGCAGTGAAAGCTCCGGGACAGAAAATGAAAAACTGTTTTTT. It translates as CASSESSGTENEKLFF.